The 30 T cell receptor beta chains listed next were all sequenced from one sample in a study of CD8 T cells in Susac syndrome. Random hexamers were used to reverse transcribe the RNA input (about 0.5 to 1 ug). TCRdb itself ran the immunoSEQ multiplex PCR reads through MiXCR, one entry per CDR3 protein. The sample has 100,000 to 150,000 distinct CDR3 sequences, 90% to 95% seen once. The material sequenced was CD8+ T cells from PBMCs. The receptors were sampled from a human donor with Susac syndrome.

This chain uses TRBV6-6 with TRBJ1-2; 8 bases match TRBD1. V shed 5 bases, J shed 4 bases, and the junction held 9 bases outside the gene matches. Germline V gene data show CDR1 as MNHNY and CDR2 as SVGAGI (reference sequence). CDR3 length equals 15 residues. For the CDR3, the DNA is TGTGCCAGCAGTAACCAGGACAGGGAATTCTATGGCTACACCTTC. This sequence encodes CASSNQDREFYGYTF.

The V and J genes are TRBV19 and TRBJ1-2; the match to TRBD1 covers 7 bases. CDR1 is LNHDA, CDR2 SQIVND, per germline (reference sequence). The V segment lost 6 bases and the J segment 13 bases; nucleotides outside the gene matches: 14. There are 13 residues in the CDR3. The CDR3 reads CASSPGQTLWSTF. CDR3 coding DNA: TGTGCCAGTAGCCCGGGACAGACCCTATGGAGCACCTTC.

The V gene is TRBV20-1, the J gene TRBJ2-7, with 7 bases that match TRBD2. The germline CDR1 and CDR2 sequences are DFQATT and SNEGSKA (reference sequence). With 0 bases clipped from V and 7 bases from J, the junction kept 9 bases outside the gene matches. This CDR3 region has 14 residues. The CDR3 nucleotides are TGCAGTGCTAGAGATCTAGCGGAGTATGGGGAGCAGTACTTC. Its protein product is CSARDLAEYGEQYF.

This rearrangement joins TRBV12-3 or TRBV12-4 to TRBJ2-1; D gene uncertain. The CDR3 extends over 14 amino acids. Trimming shortened V by 10 bases and J by 1 base, and 14 bases separated the two germline ends. In DNA, the CDR3 is TGTGCCACCTCGGCAGGCTGGTCCTACAATGAGCAGTTCTTC. Translation: CATSAGWSYNEQFF.

V gene TRBV29-1 combines with J gene TRBJ2-3, with TRBD2 matching 10 bases. Germline V CDR1 and CDR2: SQVTM, ANQGSEA. The V segment lost 4 bases and the J segment 0 bases; nucleotides outside the gene matches: 4. The CDR3 has 15 residues. CDR3 loop: CSVGLAGVSTDTQYF. In nucleotides, the CDR3 is TGCAGCGTTGGGCTAGCGGGGGTTAGCACAGATACGCAGTATTTT.

In nucleotides, the CDR3 is TGTGCCAGCAGCTTGTTAGGGGGTGAGGAGACCCAGTACTTC. Its translation: CASSLLGGEETQYF. This chain connects TRBV7-9 to TRBJ2-5; tentative D call: TRBD1 (6 bases). Looked up from germline, CDR1 is SEHNR and CDR2 is FQNEAQ (reference sequence). V gave up 3 bases and J gave up 5 bases, with 13 bases separating them. The CDR3 loop spans 14 amino acids.

CDR3 sequence reads: CASSFGQRAMNTEAFF. CDR3 DNA: TGTGCCAGCAGCTTTGGTCAAAGGGCCATGAACACTGAAGCTTTCTTT. The chain couples TRBV7-2 to TRBJ1-1; D is unclear. The CDR3 consists of 16 residues. V was clipped by 3 bases and J by 0 bases, with 14 bases between them. Germline V gene sequence: CDR1 SGHTA, CDR2 FQGNSA. The full variable domain, its missing parts supplied by reference TRBV7-2 and TRBJ1-1, is GAGVSQSPSNKVTEKGKDVELRCDPISGHTALYWYRQSLGQGLEFLIYFQGNSAPDKSGLPSDRFSAERTGGSVSTLTIQRTQQEDSAVYLCASSFGQRAMNTEAFFGQGTRLTVV.

This clonotype was recorded only once. The chain employs TRBV7-9 and TRBJ2-1; weak D call: TRBD1 (6 bases). Germline CDR1 and CDR2: SEHNR and FQNEAQ (reference sequence). V lost 5 bases, J lost 8 bases, and 16 bases lay in between. This CDR3 comprises 14 residues. CDR3 sequence: CASSQQGWNDEQFF. CDR3 sequence (DNA): TGTGCCAGCAGCCAACAGGGTTGGAACGATGAGCAGTTCTTC.

This sequence joins TRBV20-1 and TRBJ2-3; D remains ambiguous. In germline, CDR1 is DFQATT, CDR2 SNEGSKA (reference sequence). Trimming stripped 4 bases from V and 0 bases from J, with 14 bases between. The CDR3 is 15 amino acids. As DNA, the CDR3 is TGCAGTGCTATCGACATACCTACTAGCACAGATACGCAGTATTTT. Translating it yields CSAIDIPTSTDTQYF.

The J gene is TRBJ2-1, the V gene TRBV20-1, with 8 nucleotides matching TRBD2. Germline CDR1 is DFQATT and CDR2 is SNEGSKA (reference sequence). The junction had 5 bases not matched to a gene; V was cut back by 2 bases and J by 5 bases. The CDR3 runs 14 residues. The DNA for the CDR3 is TGCAGTGCTAGATCGGGGGGGGAGAACAATGAGCAGTTCTTC. Encoded protein: CSARSGGENNEQFF.

The chain is built from TRBV12-3 or TRBV12-4 and TRBJ2-7, with TRBD1 matching over 9 bases. The CDR3 has 13 amino acids. J lost 6 bases, V lost 5 bases, and 5 bases had no gene match. The CDR3 DNA reads as TGTGCCAGCAGTCCCGGGACAGGGCCCGAGCAGTACTTC. Amino acid sequence: CASSPGTGPEQYF.

The CDR3 DNA reads TGTGCCAGCACCGGGACAGGGCGGTTTTATTTT. Its protein product is CASTGTGRFYF. The J gene is TRBJ2-3, the V gene TRBV12-3 or TRBV12-4, with TRBD1 matching 9 bases. The CDR3 covers 11 residues. Trimming removed 7 bases from V and 15 bases from J; junction bases left unmatched: 8.

The chain employs TRBV18 and TRBJ2-2; D call uncertain. Looked up from germline, CDR1 is KGHSH and CDR2 is LQKENI. V was clipped by 6 bases and J by 3 bases, with 17 bases between them. The CDR3 is 16 residues long. CDR3 sequence (DNA): TGTGCCAGCTCGCTCGCCGGCTCGGTCTACACCGGGGAGCTGTTTTTT. This gives the protein CASSLAGSVYTGELFF.

The V and J genes are TRBV3-1 and TRBJ2-3, with D perhaps assigned TRBD1 or TRBD2 (5 bases each). This CDR3 is 15 amino acids long. Germline CDR1 is LGHDT and CDR2 is YNNKEL (reference sequence). Deletions cut 4 bases from V and 0 bases from J, with 11 bases between. The CDR3 reads CASSPPGRSTDTQYF. The CDR3 DNA follows: TGTGCCAGCAGCCCCCCGGGACGCAGCACAGATACGCAGTATTTT.

V gene TRBV18 combines with J gene TRBJ2-7, with D possibly matching TRBD1 (5 bases). Trimming stripped 6 bases from V and 4 bases from J, with 19 bases between. Germline V lookup: CDR1 KGHSH, CDR2 LQKENI. The CDR3 is 15 residues long. The CDR3 region has the DNA TGTGCCAGCTCCAGGGCCGAGATGGAATGGTACGAGCAGTACTTC. It specifies CASSRAEMEWYEQYF.

This chain connects TRBV25-1 to TRBJ1-2; D gene uncertain. Trimming stripped 3 bases from V and 4 bases from J, with 12 bases between. CDR3 length: 14 residues. Germline assignment: CDR1 MGHDK and CDR2 SYGVNS. CDR3 nucleotide sequence: TGTGCCAGCAGTGACGGCCCCTTTGGCTATGGCTACACCTTC. It encodes CASSDGPFGYGYTF.

This rearrangement joins TRBV7-9 to TRBJ1-2; D is undetermined. The CDR3 is 12 residues long. Trimming removed 5 bases from V and 8 bases from J, with 12 bases in between. Germline CDR1 is SEHNR and CDR2 is FQNEAQ (reference sequence). The CDR3 region is CASSDDQGGYTF. The DNA for the CDR3 is TGTGCCAGCAGCGACGACCAAGGAGGCTACACCTTC.

This clonotype appeared once. The chain is built from TRBV7-9 and TRBJ1-5, with TRBD1 as a possible D gene (5 bases). The length of the CDR3 is 12 residues. CDR1 SEHNR and CDR2 FQNEAQ come from the germline V gene (reference sequence). The V end lost 7 bases, the J end lost 9 bases, and 13 bases lay between the germline ends. The CDR3 DNA is TGTGCCAGCAAGCCTAGGGACCGGCCCCAGCATTTT. Protein sequence: CASKPRDRPQHF. Combining the CDR3 with reference TRBV7-9 and TRBJ1-5 gives the whole variable domain DTGVSQNPRHKITKRGQNVTFRCDPISEHNRLYWYRQTLGQGPEFLTYFQNEAQLEKSRLLSDRFSAERPKGSFSTLEIQRTEQGDSAMYLCASKPRDRPQHFGDGTRLSIL.

The genes are TRBV27 and TRBJ2-5; D might be TRBD1 (6 bases). Germline V gene sequence: CDR1 MNHEY, CDR2 SMNVEV (reference sequence). V was trimmed by 3 bases and J by 5 bases, leaving 16 bases between them. The CDR3 has 15 amino acids. The DNA of the CDR3 is TGTGCCAGCAGTTTTCAGGGGAAAGTTTGGGAGACCCAGTACTTC. Protein product: CASSFQGKVWETQYF.

The chain carries TRBV3-1 and TRBJ1-1; D is undetermined. The CDR3 totals 17 residues. Germline lookup yields CDR1 LGHDT and CDR2 YNNKEL (reference sequence). The germline V and J ends were trimmed by 0 bases and 3 bases, with 17 bases remaining between them. CDR3 protein: CASSQDPKIGPDTEAFF. CDR3 sequence (DNA): TGTGCCAGCAGCCAAGACCCTAAGATAGGACCCGACACTGAAGCTTTCTTT.

V gene TRBV4-1 combines with J gene TRBJ1-4; D gene ambiguous. The CDR3 sequence is 15 residues long. Germline V CDR1 and CDR2: MGHRA, YSYEKL. Trimming took 5 bases from V and 0 from J, leaving 10 bases between them. The CDR3 reads CASSLEHTTNEKLFF. As DNA, the CDR3 is TGCGCCAGCAGCTTAGAGCACACAACTAATGAAAAACTGTTTTTT.

The chain has TRBV16 and TRBJ2-5, with TRBD1 matching over 10 bases. Germline V gene lookup returns CDR1 KGHSY and CDR2 FQNENV. Trimming cost V 3 bases and J 4 bases; bases outside gene matches: 5. This CDR3 region has 15 residues. CDR3 loop: CASSHIWDRGETQYF. For the CDR3, the DNA is TGTGCCAGCAGCCATATCTGGGACAGGGGAGAGACCCAGTACTTC.

This chain uses TRBV18 with TRBJ1-2; a weak D match, TRBD1 (6 bases). Per germline, CDR1 KGHSH and CDR2 LQKENI. CDR3 size: 14 residues. Trimming removed 2 bases at V and 4 bases at J, with 11 bases between. In DNA, the CDR3 is TGTGCCAGCTCACCAGAGCGGGACATCTATGGCTACACCTTC. Encoded protein: CASSPERDIYGYTF.

The genes are TRBV6-6 and TRBJ2-2; 9 bases match TRBD1. CDR1 is MNHNY, CDR2 SVGAGI, per germline (reference sequence). The CDR3 is 15 residues long. Unmatched junction bases numbered 3, after V lost 2 bases and J lost 5 bases. CDR3 nucleotides: TGTGCCAGCAGTTACCCCGGGACAGGGACCGGGGAGCTGTTTTTT. This sequence encodes CASSYPGTGTGELFF.

This rearrangement joins TRBV30 to TRBJ1-6; a possible D gene is TRBD1 (6 bases). This CDR3 is 14 amino acids long. CDR1 and CDR2 from the germline V gene are GTSNPN and SVGIG (reference sequence). The ends were cut back, 0 bases at V and 7 bases at J, with 10 bases in the middle. CDR3 nucleotides: TGTGCCTGGAGTGTACAAGGGGGGAATTCACCCCTCCACTTT. Translating it yields CAWSVQGGNSPLHF.

The chain employs TRBV5-1 and TRBJ2-2; 12 bases match TRBD2. The V gene end was trimmed by 3 bases and the J gene end by 2 bases; junction bases not matched to a gene: 5. The CDR3 spans 17 residues. The V gene's germline CDR1 is SGHRS and CDR2 YFSETQ. This CDR3 reads CASSWGLAGHNTGELFF. CDR3 in DNA: TGCGCCAGCAGCTGGGGACTAGCGGGCCATAACACCGGGGAGCTGTTTTTT.

The V call is TRBV9, the J call TRBJ1-1, with D possibly being TRBD1 (6 bases). The CDR3 is made up of 14 amino acids. Per the germline V gene, CDR1 is SGDLS and CDR2 is YYNGEE. Trimming cost V 3 bases and J 3 bases, with 12 bases left between them. CDR3 amino acids: CASSAGAGDTEAFF. The CDR3 region has the DNA TGTGCCAGCAGCGCAGGGGCGGGGGACACTGAAGCTTTCTTT.

V usage is TRBV5-4 and J usage is TRBJ2-4; 9 bases are shared with TRBD1. CDR3 size: 18 residues. Germline loops: CDR1 SGHNT, CDR2 YYREEE (reference sequence). V lost 1 base, J lost 0 bases, and 8 bases stayed unmatched. The CDR3 coding sequence is TGTGCCAGCAGCTTGTCACCGGGACAGGGAATAGCCAAAAACATTCAGTACTTC. It translates to CASSLSPGQGIAKNIQYF. The full variable domain, in which reference TRBV5-4 and TRBJ2-4 provide the parts outside the CDR3, is ETGVTQSPTHLIKTRGQQVTLRCSSQSGHNTVSWYQQALGQGPQFIFQYYREEENGRGNFPPRFSGLQFPNYSSELNVNALELDDSALYLCASSLSPGQGIAKNIQYFGAGTRLSVL.

V gene TRBV12-3 or TRBV12-4 combines with J gene TRBJ2-7, with D possibly called TRBD1 or TRBD2 (5 bases each). Trimming pared 2 bases from V and 3 bases from J, leaving 11 bases between. The CDR3 totals 14 residues. The DNA of the CDR3 is TGTGCCAGCAGTTTACTAGCAGGGCTCTACGAGCAGTACTTC. It codes for CASSLLAGLYEQYF.

This chain joins TRBV7-6 and TRBJ2-1; D is possibly TRBD1 (6 bases). Per the germline V gene, CDR1 is SGHVS and CDR2 is FNYEAQ. The CDR3 spans 14 residues. The V and J ends lost 4 bases and 7 bases respectively, with 14 bases between them. This CDR3 reads CASSSTGIGNEQFF. Written as DNA, the CDR3 is TGTGCCAGCAGCTCCACAGGGATCGGGAATGAGCAGTTCTTC.